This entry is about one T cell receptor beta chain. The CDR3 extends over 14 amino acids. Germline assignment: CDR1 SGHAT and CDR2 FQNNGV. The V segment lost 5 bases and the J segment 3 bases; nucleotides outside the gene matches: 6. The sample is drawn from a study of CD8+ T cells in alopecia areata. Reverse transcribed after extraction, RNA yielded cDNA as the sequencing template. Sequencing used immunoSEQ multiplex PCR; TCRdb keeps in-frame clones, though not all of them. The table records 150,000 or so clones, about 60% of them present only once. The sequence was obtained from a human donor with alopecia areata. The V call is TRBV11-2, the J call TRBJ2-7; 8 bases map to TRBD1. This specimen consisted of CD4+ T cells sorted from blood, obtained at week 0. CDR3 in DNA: TGTGCCAGCAGCCCTGGACAGGGAATCTACGAGCAGTACTTC. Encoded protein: CASSPGQGIYEQYF.